Listed below are T cell receptor beta chains from one sample, sequenced in a study of technical replicates of blood from several donors. Measured with immunoSEQ multiplex PCR; TCRdb has only the in-frame clones, and not every one. The repertoire holds about 62,000 clones, around nine tenths seen once, with 4% to 5% in the top ten. The sample taken for sequencing was PBMCs. These receptors all stem from a human donor in good health. Some clones in this sample may be carry-over from other donors' samples. Each CDR3 is given with its conserved first and last residue. Each record gives: V gene, J gene, D gene, CDR3 length, CDR3 protein. D genes are given only for firm matches.

>TRBV5-4|TRBJ2-3|-|15
CASSLDRSVKNTQYF
>TRBV29-1|TRBJ1-5|-|13
CSVAPGGNQPQHF
>TRBV18|TRBJ2-7|-|15
CASSGGGPSSYEQYF
>TRBV13|TRBJ1-1|-|13
CASSLVRGTEAFF
>TRBV4-2|TRBJ1-4|-|14
CASSLGGVGEKLFF
>TRBV5-4|TRBJ2-1|TRBD1|11
CASSSGGEQFF
>TRBV6-1|TRBJ2-1|TRBD2|15
CASTSTSGRSGEQFF
>TRBV5-6|TRBJ2-1|TRBD2|14
CASSSSGGANEQFF
>TRBV11-2|TRBJ2-2|-|15
CASSSIRRSTGELFF
>TRBV30|TRBJ2-4|-|11
CAWRRGNIQYF
>TRBV2|TRBJ1-5|TRBD1|14
CASSEGQGLPAQHF
>TRBV4-2|TRBJ2-5|-|14
CASSPGISQETQYF
>TRBV9|TRBJ2-1|-|17
CASSVDDHLAAYNEQFF
>TRBV15|TRBJ1-2|TRBD1|16
CATSRDRDSPNYGYTF
>TRBV6-1|TRBJ2-7|TRBD2|15
CASSAQRELSSEQYF
>TRBV7-2|TRBJ2-3|TRBD1|16
CASSKTGKARTDTQYF
>TRBV7-2|TRBJ2-3|TRBD2|17
CASSQPSRGGRADTQYF
>TRBV18|TRBJ2-2|TRBD1|17
CASSPGQRFANTGELFF
>TRBV29-1|TRBJ1-5|TRBD1|13
CSVAQGGNQPQHF
>TRBV7-2|TRBJ1-2|TRBD1|14
CASSKDRGVYGYTF
>TRBV7-8|TRBJ1-4|-|15
CASSSQGRSNEKLFF
>TRBV6-1|TRBJ2-7|TRBD2|15
CAITTGKAGEHEQYF
>TRBV14|TRBJ1-1|-|14
CASSQRAGITEAFF
>TRBV7-8|TRBJ1-1|-|14
CASSASDSNTEAFF
>TRBV6-1|TRBJ2-2|TRBD2|18
CASSGGVWLAENTGELFF
>TRBV5-4|TRBJ1-2|TRBD1|14
CASSLQGAGYGYTF
>TRBV28|TRBJ1-5|TRBD1|15
CASSLPTGTNQPQHF
>TRBV6-5|TRBJ1-2|-|11
CASSNSYGYTF
>TRBV4-3|TRBJ2-1|TRBD2|17
CASSQYGYREAGGEQFF
>TRBV29-1|TRBJ2-1|-|13
CSVDRDIYNEQFF
>TRBV30|TRBJ1-5|TRBD1|15
CAWNPGGYSNQPQHF
>TRBV5-4|TRBJ1-1|TRBD1|14
CASSSTDRGAEAFF
>TRBV19|TRBJ1-2|-|15
CASTDNSGMGYGYTF
>TRBV4-3|TRBJ1-4|-|15
CASSPTAGTNEKLFF
>TRBV4-2|TRBJ2-7|TRBD2|14
CASSVLAGIYEQYF
>TRBV4-3|TRBJ2-3|TRBD2|15
CASSQLAVSTDTQYF
>TRBV2|TRBJ2-7|TRBD1|15
CASSEYRGHSYEQYF
>TRBV5-1|TRBJ2-5|-|12
CASSWASETQYF
>TRBV27|TRBJ1-2|-|15
CASSLRYPRDYGYTF
>TRBV5-1|TRBJ1-2|-|15
CASSFIGDYDYGYTF
>TRBV29-1|TRBJ1-1|-|15
CSVNREGRRNTEAFF
>TRBV30|TRBJ2-2|-|12
CAWRARGGELFF
>TRBV30|TRBJ2-7|TRBD2|13
CAWSKLAGDEQYF
>TRBV5-1|TRBJ1-2|-|14
CASSLEAGNYGYTF
>TRBV7-2|TRBJ2-5|TRBD2|16
CASSTTAGGPGETQYF
>TRBV7-6|TRBJ2-1|-|18
CASSLASKDSLSANEQFF
>TRBV5-1|TRBJ1-2|-|13
CASSGTGWGSYTF
>TRBV5-6|TRBJ1-1|-|12
CASSYGQTEAFF
>TRBV18|TRBJ1-6|-|22
CASSPPPGRGISYVLQYSPLHF
>TRBV19|TRBJ2-6|-|15
CASSQGLLGANVLTF
>TRBV5-5|TRBJ2-7|-|13
CASSLGPGEEQYF
>TRBV7-8|TRBJ2-7|-|15
CASSFRDSSTYEQYF
>TRBV6-1|TRBJ2-7|-|14
CASTPTTYAYEQYF
>TRBV19|TRBJ1-6|-|15
CASSIVGQPNSPLHF
>TRBV7-2|TRBJ2-7|-|15
CASSLVGQTSYEQYF
>TRBV29-1|TRBJ2-5|-|11
CSGQNQETQYF
>TRBV28|TRBJ1-3|-|15
CASSFVPGSGNTIYF
>TRBV7-3|TRBJ2-5|TRBD2|18
CASSPVRLAGGPRETQYF